Sequencing of this T cell receptor beta chain was carried out in a study of brain T cells in children with intractable seizures. This CDR3 has 15 residues. V lost 5 bases to trimming and J lost 4 bases, with 15 bases between them. Per germline, CDR1 SGHRS and CDR2 YFSETQ. Regarding the study as a whole: Pre- and post-surgery blood differed in depth, so pre-surgery absences may be undersampling. Viral specificity was inferred only from CDR3 similarity; HCMV serostatus was unknown.

Produced via immunoSEQ multiplex PCR; TCRdb's table is partial and in-frame only. The sample gives roughly 120,000 clones, 85% to 95% of which show up once; about 4% is in the top ten. Only cases whose brain tissue showed the highest T cell transcript signatures were sequenced. With respect to this clone: Its antigen is unidentified.

Sequenced here: peripheral blood, sampled at surgery. The origin of this receptor is a boy less than two years old with hemimegalencephaly and intractable seizures. V and J are TRBV5-1 and TRBJ2-2, with a tentative D call TRBD2 (6 bases). The DNA for the CDR3 is TGCGCCAGCAGTTGGGGAGGAAGGGGCACCGGGGAGCTGTTTTTT. Amino acids: CASSWGGRGTGELFF.